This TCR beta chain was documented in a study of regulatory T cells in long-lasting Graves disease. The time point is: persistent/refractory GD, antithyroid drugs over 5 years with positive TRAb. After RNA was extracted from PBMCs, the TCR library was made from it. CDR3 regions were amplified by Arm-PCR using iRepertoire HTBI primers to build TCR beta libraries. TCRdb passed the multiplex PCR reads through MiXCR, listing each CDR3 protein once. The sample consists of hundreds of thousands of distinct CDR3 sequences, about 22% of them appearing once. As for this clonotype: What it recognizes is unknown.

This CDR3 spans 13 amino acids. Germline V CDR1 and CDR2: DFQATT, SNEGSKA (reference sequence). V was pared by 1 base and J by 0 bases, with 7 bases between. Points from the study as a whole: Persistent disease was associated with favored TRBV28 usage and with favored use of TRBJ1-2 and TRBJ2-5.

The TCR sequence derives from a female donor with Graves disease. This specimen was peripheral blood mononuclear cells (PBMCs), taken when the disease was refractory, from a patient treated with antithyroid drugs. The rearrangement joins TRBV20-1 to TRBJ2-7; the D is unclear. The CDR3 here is CSARAPDSYEQYF. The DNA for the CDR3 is TGCAGTGCTAGAGCTCCAGACTCCTACGAGCAGTACTTC.